Listed below are T cell receptor beta chains from one sample, sequenced in a study of molecular identifiers for immune sequencing clone quantification. A single record per CDR3 protein comes from TCRdb applying MiXCR to the PCR reads. This sample carries hundreds of thousands of distinct CDR3 sequences, 25% of them seen once, and the ten largest clones take about 0.84%. Sequenced sample: naive CD8+ T cells from blood, with Jurkat cell RNA spiked in. The source is a human donor in good health. Some libraries in this study had Jurkat cell RNA spiked in. CDR3s leave out the opening cysteine and the closing phenylalanine or tryptophan. Fields, in order: V gene, J gene, CDR3 protein.

v_gene: TRBV12-5; j_gene: TRBJ2-7; CDR3aa: ASGRGTYEQY
v_gene: TRBV28; j_gene: TRBJ2-7; CDR3aa: ASSLLLAGNYEQY
v_gene: TRBV7-6; j_gene: TRBJ2-7; CDR3aa: ASSLDPTPGQGPYEQY
v_gene: TRBV4-3; j_gene: TRBJ1-2; CDR3aa: ASSQANREDYGYT
v_gene: TRBV12-5; j_gene: TRBJ1-2; CDR3aa: ASGLAPLADDYGYT
v_gene: TRBV7-9; j_gene: TRBJ1-1; CDR3aa: ASSPSSGGNTEAF
v_gene: TRBV13; j_gene: TRBJ2-4; CDR3aa: ASSFTGTSKNIQY
v_gene: TRBV20-1; j_gene: TRBJ2-7; CDR3aa: SARDRETPREQY
v_gene: TRBV7-9; j_gene: TRBJ2-1; CDR3aa: ASSAGSYNEQF
v_gene: TRBV10-3; j_gene: TRBJ2-3; CDR3aa: ATQWSGFSTDTQY
v_gene: TRBV20-1; j_gene: TRBJ1-1; CDR3aa: SALTIFHPEAF
v_gene: TRBV29-1; j_gene: TRBJ2-2; CDR3aa: SVGTANTGELF
v_gene: TRBV7-2; j_gene: TRBJ2-7; CDR3aa: ASSGSAPGHDYEQY
v_gene: TRBV20-1; j_gene: TRBJ1-1; CDR3aa: SARDGGSMDTEAF
v_gene: TRBV27; j_gene: TRBJ1-1; CDR3aa: ASSLRTGYTEAF
v_gene: TRBV27; j_gene: TRBJ1-4; CDR3aa: ASSFWDSRNEKLF
v_gene: TRBV9; j_gene: TRBJ2-7; CDR3aa: ASSTGTSVYEQY
v_gene: TRBV7-9; j_gene: TRBJ2-7; CDR3aa: ASTLVGGYEQY
v_gene: TRBV7-6; j_gene: TRBJ2-2; CDR3aa: ASSFALGANTGELF
v_gene: TRBV29-1; j_gene: TRBJ1-1; CDR3aa: SVKKTGVQQNTEAF
v_gene: TRBV9; j_gene: TRBJ1-1; CDR3aa: ASSAEGGPNTEAF
v_gene: TRBV9; j_gene: TRBJ2-7; CDR3aa: ASSAFGTGGGEQY
v_gene: TRBV20-1; j_gene: TRBJ2-3; CDR3aa: SAIGQEPGLATDTQY
v_gene: TRBV9; j_gene: TRBJ2-3; CDR3aa: ASSVGQTNTDTQY
v_gene: TRBV27; j_gene: TRBJ2-1; CDR3aa: ASSFPPARTARVEQF
v_gene: TRBV27; j_gene: TRBJ2-7; CDR3aa: ASSPRTGRSNEQY
v_gene: TRBV11-2; j_gene: TRBJ2-4; CDR3aa: ASSPDYAKNIQY
v_gene: TRBV5-6; j_gene: TRBJ2-7; CDR3aa: ASSLWPSSYEQY
v_gene: TRBV13; j_gene: TRBJ2-4; CDR3aa: ASSSTTGGTNIQY
v_gene: TRBV5-6; j_gene: TRBJ1-5; CDR3aa: ASSLYGGQPQH
v_gene: TRBV24-1; j_gene: TRBJ2-3; CDR3aa: ATSDPTRLENTDTQY
v_gene: TRBV9; j_gene: TRBJ2-1; CDR3aa: ASSSTPGSIDYNEQF
v_gene: TRBV7-2; j_gene: TRBJ2-7; CDR3aa: ACSLRVHEQY
v_gene: TRBV11-1; j_gene: TRBJ2-7; CDR3aa: ASSLDWDSFYEQY
v_gene: TRBV29-1; j_gene: TRBJ2-7; CDR3aa: SVVGLQPSYEQY
v_gene: TRBV3-1; j_gene: TRBJ2-7; CDR3aa: ASSQGASTYYEQY
v_gene: TRBV27; j_gene: TRBJ2-7; CDR3aa: ASSPAAGAYEQY
v_gene: TRBV4-1; j_gene: TRBJ2-2; CDR3aa: ASSQVTGANTGELF
v_gene: TRBV5-1; j_gene: TRBJ2-1; CDR3aa: ASSLDGVSYNEQF
v_gene: TRBV15; j_gene: TRBJ2-1; CDR3aa: ATSSDRVNEQF
v_gene: TRBV6-2/TRBV6-3; j_gene: TRBJ1-4; CDR3aa: ASSRKDRSEKLF
v_gene: TRBV10-2; j_gene: TRBJ1-5; CDR3aa: ASSDGTGWNQPQH
v_gene: TRBV6-6; j_gene: TRBJ2-3; CDR3aa: ASSFLGADTQY
v_gene: TRBV4-3; j_gene: TRBJ2-3; CDR3aa: ASSQVGTGTDTQY
v_gene: TRBV7-9; j_gene: TRBJ2-7; CDR3aa: ASSSITGRSYEQY
v_gene: TRBV5-3; j_gene: TRBJ2-2; CDR3aa: ASSLGLSTGELF